This T cell receptor beta chain is from a study of blood T cell repertoires in COVID-19. Across the whole study: The United States, Italy and Spain supplied acute and convalescent COVID-19 samples. Sources were T cells, B-cell-depleted T cells, or PBMCs; the material itself was cDNA or gDNA.

Libraries were prepared by immunoSEQ multiplex PCR; TCRdb keeps only in-frame clonotypes and omits some of them. The sample contains under 400,000 clones, about 89% of which appear only once. The CDR3 sequence is 18 residues long. V was shortened by 4 bases and J by 0 bases, with 19 bases between the two germline ends. The germline gives CDR1 MDHEN, CDR2 SYDVKM. The sequencing input was peripheral blood. The chain joins TRBV28 to TRBJ2-4, with D possibly TRBD2 on 6 matching bases. This receptor was identified in a woman younger than 45 with COVID-19, enrolled during active disease. CDR3 nucleotide sequence: TGTGCCAGCAGTTCACCCAAAATAGCGGATATAGCCAAAAACATTCAGTACTTC. Translation: CASSSPKIADIAKNIQYF.